A selection of T cell receptor beta chains follows, all from one sample in a study of human T cells and chemical hapten exposure. From the RACE reads, TCRdb called clonotypes with MiXCR, one entry per CDR3 protein. The table lists some 350,000 distinct CDR3 sequences, about 6% of them singletons. The input for sequencing was whole blood, taken in connection with sensitization to the hapten diphenylcyclopropenone (DPC). The receptors come from a young woman with alopecia areata. Some clones in this sample may be carry-over from other donors' samples. The conserved cysteine and the conserved F or W are not part of the CDR3 here.

>TRBJ1-5|TRBV20-1
SALEQSMPQH
>TRBJ1-3|TRBV4-3
ASSQDSVRAAGNTIY
>TRBJ1-1|TRBV9
ASSAISRGTEAF
>TRBJ2-1|TRBV7-9
ASSPTFPDNEQF
>TRBJ2-5|TRBV6-2/TRBV6-3
ASSSILDGRPNKETQY
>TRBJ2-7|TRBV12-5
ASGMVTGRTYEQY
>TRBJ2-7|TRBV7-9
ASSSGLASSYEQY
>TRBJ2-4|TRBV4-2
ASSQDLAALGIQY
>TRBJ2-5|TRBV9
ASSVSGVKQETQY
>TRBJ1-1|TRBV18
ASSPFENRGNTEAF
>TRBJ1-1|TRBV13
ASSSTPGSNTEAF
>TRBJ2-1|TRBV9
ASSTSGDLYNEQF
>TRBJ1-3|TRBV6-2/TRBV6-3
ASSRTGDSGNTIY
>TRBJ2-7|TRBV7-2
ASSGQLLLYEQY
>TRBJ1-6|TRBV13
ASSLGQGAYNSPLH
>TRBJ2-5|TRBV6-2/TRBV6-3
ASSYSTAQVDTQY
>TRBJ1-2|TRBV29-1
SVEAETGGLGYT
>TRBJ1-1|TRBV7-9
ASREGGALAF
>TRBJ2-5|TRBV6-2/TRBV6-3
ASSYSTTSGGKETQY
>TRBJ2-7|TRBV13
ASSLDYRVGEQY
>TRBJ1-2|TRBV5-1
ASSLRQAANYGYT
>TRBJ1-5|TRBV15
ATSRDRGREGQPQH
>TRBJ2-3|TRBV6-5
ASSYASLADTQY
>TRBJ1-5|TRBV20-1
SARWDSNQPQH
>TRBJ1-6|TRBV7-2
ASSLATVSPLH
>TRBJ2-1|TRBV2
ASSVVKRNEQF
>TRBJ1-1|TRBV18
ASSPSLSGTQGANTEAF
>TRBJ2-1|TRBV5-6
ASSFRTRSHEQF
>TRBJ1-4|TRBV7-9
ASSATGTGQKLF
>TRBJ1-5|TRBV27
ASSVTGRTQPQH
>TRBJ1-6|TRBV6-1
ASSEIFAAASNSPLH
>TRBJ2-1|TRBV12-5
ASGLVLNRDRGNEQF
>TRBJ2-7|TRBV6-6
ASSYSSTGVGAYEQY
>TRBJ2-7|TRBV15
ATSRGGTGTYEQY
>TRBJ1-4|TRBV14
ASSRPDEKLF
>TRBJ2-3|TRBV7-2
ASSPLVLKGADTQY
>TRBJ1-1|TRBV29-1
SVRGQFEAF